A single sample gave rise to the 10 T cell receptor beta chains below, sequenced in a study. TCRdb analysed the 5' RACE reads with MiXCR anew, one entry per CDR3 protein. The sample shows about 11,000 distinct CDR3 sequences, 40% to 55% of them seen only once. The specimen sequenced was tumor-infiltrating naive CD4+ T cells sorted from the breast tumor. The subset here: naive CD4+ T cells, CD4+CD45RA+CD25-. The origin of the receptors is a female donor with breast cancer.

The chain joins TRBV6-2 or TRBV6-3 to TRBJ2-1; 12 positions agree with TRBD2. CDR1 MNHEY and CDR2 SVGEGT come from the germline V gene. With 6 bases clipped from V and 13 bases from J, the junction kept 4 bases outside the gene matches. The CDR3 sequence is 12 residues long. The chain's CDR3 is CASRLLAGGQFF. Written as DNA, the CDR3 is TGTGCCAGCAGGTTACTAGCGGGAGGCCAGTTCTTC.

The chain combines TRBV7-2 with TRBJ1-1; D remains ambiguous. Trimming pared 5 bases from V and 4 bases from J, leaving 14 bases between. The length of the CDR3 is 14 residues. Per the germline V gene, CDR1 is SGHTA and CDR2 is FQGNSA. CDR3 protein: CASSPTSGSTEAFF. The CDR3 DNA follows: TGTGCCAGCAGCCCGACATCGGGAAGCACTGAAGCTTTCTTT.

This clonotype was seen a few times. The V gene is TRBV7-8, the J gene TRBJ1-2; 8 bases line up with TRBD1. Germline V gene sequence: CDR1 SGHVS, CDR2 FQNEAQ. V shed 1 base, J shed 6 bases, and the junction held 7 bases outside the gene matches. This CDR3 is 15 amino acids long. CDR3 sequence (DNA): TGTGCCAGCAGCTTAGGGGCGACAGGGGTTCATGGCTACACCTTC. Protein sequence: CASSLGATGVHGYTF.

The chain employs TRBV6-9 and TRBJ2-7, with D unclear. CDR1 and CDR2 (germline): MNHGY, SVAAGI. The CDR3 is 11 residues long. The V and J ends lost 7 bases and 2 bases respectively, with 6 bases between them. The CDR3: CASTPTYEQYV. The CDR3 DNA reads as TGTGCCAGCACCCCGACCTACGAGCAGTACGTC.

The chain uses TRBV3-1 and TRBJ2-7; 12 bases line up with TRBD2. Germline trimming cut 4 bases from V and 5 bases from J; bases unmatched to any gene: 6. Germline CDR1 reads LGHDT; CDR2 reads YNNKEL (reference sequence). The CDR3 sequence is 15 residues long. The CDR3 DNA is TGTGCCAGCAGCCGACTAGCGGGAGCCACAGACGAGCAGTACTTC. It translates to CASSRLAGATDEQYF.

The chain joins TRBV7-2 to TRBJ2-3; 10 bases fit TRBD2. J gave up 3 bases and V 7 bases, and 7 bases lay outside the gene matches. This CDR3 spans 15 amino acids. Germline V lookup: CDR1 SGHTA, CDR2 FQGNSA. This chain's CDR3 is CASIPSSGRTDTQYF. CDR3 sequence (DNA): TGTGCCAGCATCCCTTCTAGCGGGAGAACAGATACGCAGTATTTT.

The V call is TRBV27, the J call TRBJ2-1; D is unresolved. This CDR3 spans 14 amino acids. CDR1 is MNHEY, CDR2 SMNVEV, per germline (reference sequence). The ends were cut back, 8 bases at V and 7 bases at J, with 18 bases in the middle. CDR3: CASVAQSRGNEQFF. CDR3 coding DNA: TGTGCCAGCGTTGCGCAAAGCCGAGGAAATGAGCAGTTCTTC.

The genes are TRBV7-3 and TRBJ2-3; 9 bases align to TRBD2. From germline, CDR1 is SGHTA and CDR2 FQGTGA. The CDR3 consists of 14 residues. V lost 5 bases to trimming and J lost 8 bases; unmatched junction nucleotides: 8. The CDR3, as DNA: TGTGCCAGCAGCCTCTCAGCGGGAGGACGTACGCAGTATTTT. Protein product: CASSLSAGGRTQYF.

This rearrangement joins TRBV15 to TRBJ2-3; TRBD2 is a possible D gene (5 bases). CDR1 and CDR2 (germline): LNHNV, YYDKDF (reference sequence). The V gene lost 7 bases and the J gene lost 0 bases, with 14 bases spanning the gap. CDR3 length: 15 residues. CDR3 amino acids: CATTHWSGSTDTQYF. For the CDR3, the DNA is TGTGCCACCACCCACTGGAGCGGCAGCACAGATACGCAGTATTTT.

The gene calls are TRBV12-3 or TRBV12-4 and TRBJ1-4; TRBD1 matches at 7 bases. With V trimmed by 7 bases and J by 0 bases, 14 bases remained unmatched. CDR3 length: 18 amino acids. The CDR3 DNA reads TGTGCCAGCAACACCCCGGGACAGTCTCACTCAACTAATGAAAAACTGTTTTTT. Encoded protein: CASNTPGQSHSTNEKLFF.